This T cell receptor beta chain was sequenced during a study of blood T cells in healthy people across ages. Study-level background: Researchers report that template switching captured about one barcoded beta molecule per two T cells.

Combining a sample-barcoded 5' primer with a J-beta primer mix, a second PCR ran for roughly 6 to 12 cycles. The authors tagged each cDNA molecule using a template-switch adaptor with 12 random nucleotides. TCRdb analysed the 5' RACE reads with MiXCR anew, one entry per CDR3 protein. Of 1.8 million or so distinct CDR3 sequences detected, more than 35% appear once; the ten largest clones hold 23%. The individuals who served as donors were healthy Caucasians living in Russia, aged roughly 6 to 95. There are 12 residues in the CDR3. Trimming took 6 bases from V and 9 from J, leaving 14 bases between them. The germline CDR1 and CDR2 sequences are LGHDT and YNNKEL (reference sequence).

This chain connects TRBV3-1 to TRBJ1-2; D might be TRBD1 (6 bases). The clonotype originates from a human donor in good health. Sequenced input: blood. DNA of the CDR3: TGTGCCAGCAGGATTCTTGGACAGAGCTACACCTTC. Its translation: CASRILGQSYTF.